Sequencing of this T cell receptor (beta chain) was carried out in a study of CD8 T cells in ankylosing spondylitis. Study-level results: In peripheral blood, disease-linked CD8+ clones occurred at relatively low frequencies. Prior work had noted some motif variants in reactive arthritis blood and synovial fluid. A TCR beta motif of fewer than ten highly homologous variants seemed to mark ankylosing spondylitis blood. Matched ankylosing spondylitis synovial fluid reportedly contained a significantly enriched population of disease-linked clones.

Molecular-barcoded quantitative 5'-RACE produced these TCR beta libraries. TCRdb ran MiXCR on the 5' RACE reads and lists one entry per CDR3 protein. Of 750,000 to 850,000 distinct CDR3 sequences in the sample, 10% to 15% were seen once. This clonotype was counted at least ten times. Its target is unknown. The specimen sequenced was blood, either unsorted or a sorted T cell fraction (not recorded which). This receptor was obtained from a male donor with ankylosing spondylitis.

The CDR3 region has the DNA TGTGCCACCAGCAGAGACAGTTACCAAGAGACCCAGTACTTC. It yields the protein CATSRDSYQETQYF. The chain employs TRBV15 and TRBJ2-5; no clear D. V lost 0 bases, J lost 0 bases, and 5 bases lay in between. The germline gives CDR1 LNHNV, CDR2 YYDKDF (reference sequence). The CDR3 contains 14 residues.